This TCR beta chain was identified in a study of CXCR3-negative and CXCR3-positive naive CD8 T cells. The CDR3 runs 21 residues. Per germline, CDR1 SEHNR and CDR2 FQNEAQ (reference sequence). 5' RACE that incorporated UMI labels was used to prepare the TRB cDNA libraries. TCRdb re-called the 5' RACE reads and shows each CDR3 protein once, DNA omitted. This sample's table has about 40,000 distinct CDR3 sequences. Sequenced sample: memory CD8+ T cells from blood. This rearrangement joins TRBV7-9 to TRBJ2-4; with no DNA, the TCRdb D assignment of TRBD1 cannot be verified. The receptor's source is a human donor in good health. Some clones in this sample may be carry-over from other donors' samples. The CDR3 is CASSYPRQPDPGQLSSNIQYF.